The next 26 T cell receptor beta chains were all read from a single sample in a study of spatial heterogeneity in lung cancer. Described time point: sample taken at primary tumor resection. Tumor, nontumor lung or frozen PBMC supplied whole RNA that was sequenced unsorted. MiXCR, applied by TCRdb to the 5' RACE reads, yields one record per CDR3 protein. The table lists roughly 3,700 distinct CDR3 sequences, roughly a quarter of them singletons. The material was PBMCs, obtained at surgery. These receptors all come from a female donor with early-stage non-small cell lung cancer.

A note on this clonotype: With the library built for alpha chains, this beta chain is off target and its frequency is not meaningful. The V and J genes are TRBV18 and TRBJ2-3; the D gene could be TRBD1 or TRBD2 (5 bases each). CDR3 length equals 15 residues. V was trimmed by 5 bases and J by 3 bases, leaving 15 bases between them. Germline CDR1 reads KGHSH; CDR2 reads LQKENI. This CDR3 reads CASSSRDGSTDTQYF. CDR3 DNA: TGTGCCAGCTCATCCCGGGACGGTAGTACAGATACGCAGTATTTT.

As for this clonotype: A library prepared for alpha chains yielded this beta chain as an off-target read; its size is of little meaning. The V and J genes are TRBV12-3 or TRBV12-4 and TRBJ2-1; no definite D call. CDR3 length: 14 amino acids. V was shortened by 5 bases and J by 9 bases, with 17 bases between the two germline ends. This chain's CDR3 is CASSPRPSPAEQFF. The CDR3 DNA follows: TGTGCCAGCAGTCCGCGGCCCTCCCCCGCTGAGCAGTTCTTC.

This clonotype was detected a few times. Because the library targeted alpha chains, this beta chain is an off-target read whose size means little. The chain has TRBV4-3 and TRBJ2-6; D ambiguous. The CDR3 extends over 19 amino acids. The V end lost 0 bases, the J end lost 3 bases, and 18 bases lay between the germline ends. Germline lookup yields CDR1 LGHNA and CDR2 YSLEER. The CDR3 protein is CASSQDRGFLDFGANVLTF. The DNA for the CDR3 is TGCGCCAGCAGCCAAGATCGAGGCTTCCTTGACTTTGGGGCCAACGTCCTGACTTTC.

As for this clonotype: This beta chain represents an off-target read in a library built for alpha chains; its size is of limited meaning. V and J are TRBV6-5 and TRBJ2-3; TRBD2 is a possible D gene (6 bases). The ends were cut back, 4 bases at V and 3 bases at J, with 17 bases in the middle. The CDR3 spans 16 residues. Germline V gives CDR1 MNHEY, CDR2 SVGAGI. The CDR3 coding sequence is TGTGCCAGCAGTTCGGGAGTCAGAGTGCGTACAGATACGCAGTATTTT. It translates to CASSSGVRVRTDTQYF.

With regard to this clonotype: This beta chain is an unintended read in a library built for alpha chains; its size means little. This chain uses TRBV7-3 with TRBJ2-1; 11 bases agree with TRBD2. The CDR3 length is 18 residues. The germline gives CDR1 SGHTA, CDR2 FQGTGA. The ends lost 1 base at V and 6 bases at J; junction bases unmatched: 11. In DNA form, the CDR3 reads TGTGCCAGCAGCTTAATATCCTTAGCGGGAGGGCAAATCAATGAGCAGTTCTTC. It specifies CASSLISLAGGQINEQFF.

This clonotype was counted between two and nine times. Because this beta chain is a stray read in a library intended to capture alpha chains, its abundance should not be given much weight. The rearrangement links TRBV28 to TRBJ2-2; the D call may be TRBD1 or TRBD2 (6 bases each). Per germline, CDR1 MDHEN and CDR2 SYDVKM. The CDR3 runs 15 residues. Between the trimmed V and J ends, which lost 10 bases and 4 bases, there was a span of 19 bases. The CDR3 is CATQPRGRGTGELFF. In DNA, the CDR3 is TGTGCCACCCAGCCCCGGGGGCGCGGCACCGGGGAGCTGTTTTTT.

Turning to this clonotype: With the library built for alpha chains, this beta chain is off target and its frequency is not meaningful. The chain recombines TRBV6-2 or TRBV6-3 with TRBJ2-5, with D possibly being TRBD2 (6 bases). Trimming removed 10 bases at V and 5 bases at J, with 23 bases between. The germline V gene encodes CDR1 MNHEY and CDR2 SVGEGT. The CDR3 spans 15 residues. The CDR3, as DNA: TGTGCCACACGCAACGGGAGCCCCCGCGGGGAGACCCAGTACTTC. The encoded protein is CATRNGSPRGETQYF.

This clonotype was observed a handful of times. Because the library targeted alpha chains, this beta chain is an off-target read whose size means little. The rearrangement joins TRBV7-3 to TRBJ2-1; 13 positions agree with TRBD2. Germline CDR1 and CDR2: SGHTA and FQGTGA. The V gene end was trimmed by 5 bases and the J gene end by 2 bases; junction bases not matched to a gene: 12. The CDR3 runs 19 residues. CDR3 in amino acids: CASSRAGTSGDGAYNEQFF. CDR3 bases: TGTGCCAGCAGCCGGGCCGGGACTAGCGGGGACGGGGCCTACAATGAGCAGTTCTTC.

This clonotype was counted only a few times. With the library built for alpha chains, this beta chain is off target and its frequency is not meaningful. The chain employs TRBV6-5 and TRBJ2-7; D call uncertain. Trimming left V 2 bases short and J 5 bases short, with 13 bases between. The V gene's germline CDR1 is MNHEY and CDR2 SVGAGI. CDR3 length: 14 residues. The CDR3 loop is CASSYVGYQNEQYF. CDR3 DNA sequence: TGTGCCAGCAGTTACGTGGGGTATCAGAACGAGCAGTACTTC.

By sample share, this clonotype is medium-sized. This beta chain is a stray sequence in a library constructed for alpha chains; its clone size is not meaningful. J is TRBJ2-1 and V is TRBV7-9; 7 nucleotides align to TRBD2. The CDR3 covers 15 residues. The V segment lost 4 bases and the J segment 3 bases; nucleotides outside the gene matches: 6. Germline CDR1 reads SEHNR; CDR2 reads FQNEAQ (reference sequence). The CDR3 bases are TGTGCCAGCAGCTCAGGACTAGGATACTACAATGAGCAGTTCTTC. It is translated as CASSSGLGYYNEQFF.

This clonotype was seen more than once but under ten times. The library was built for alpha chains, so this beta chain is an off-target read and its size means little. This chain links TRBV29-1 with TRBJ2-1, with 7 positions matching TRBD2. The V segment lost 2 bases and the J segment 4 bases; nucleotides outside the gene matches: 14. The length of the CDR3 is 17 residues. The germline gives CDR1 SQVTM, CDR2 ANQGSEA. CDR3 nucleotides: TGCAGCGTTGAACGGGGGAGGGCAGCCGGAACTTACAATGAGCAGTTCTTC. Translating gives CSVERGRAAGTYNEQFF.

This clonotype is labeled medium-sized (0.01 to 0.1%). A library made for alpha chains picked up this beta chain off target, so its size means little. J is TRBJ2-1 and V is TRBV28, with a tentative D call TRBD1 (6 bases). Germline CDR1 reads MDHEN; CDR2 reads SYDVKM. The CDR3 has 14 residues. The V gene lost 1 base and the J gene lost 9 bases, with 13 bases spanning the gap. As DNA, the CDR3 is TGTGCCAGCAGTTTATTCACAGGGCAGGGTGAGCAGTTCTTC. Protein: CASSLFTGQGEQFF.

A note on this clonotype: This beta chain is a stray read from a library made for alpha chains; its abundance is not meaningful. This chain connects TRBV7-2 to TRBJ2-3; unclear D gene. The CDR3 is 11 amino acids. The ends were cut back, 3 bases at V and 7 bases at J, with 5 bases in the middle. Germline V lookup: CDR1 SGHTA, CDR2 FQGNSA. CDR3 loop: CASSFQHTQYF. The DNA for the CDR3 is TGTGCCAGCAGCTTTCAACATACGCAGTATTTT.

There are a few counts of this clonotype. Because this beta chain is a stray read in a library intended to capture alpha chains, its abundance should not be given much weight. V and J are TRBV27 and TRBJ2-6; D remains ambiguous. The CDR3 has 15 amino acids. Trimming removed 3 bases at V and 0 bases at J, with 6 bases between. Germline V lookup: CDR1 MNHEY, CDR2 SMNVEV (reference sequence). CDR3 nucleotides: TGTGCCAGCAGTTTGTACAGCTCTGGGGCCAACGTCCTGACTTTC. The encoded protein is CASSLYSSGANVLTF.

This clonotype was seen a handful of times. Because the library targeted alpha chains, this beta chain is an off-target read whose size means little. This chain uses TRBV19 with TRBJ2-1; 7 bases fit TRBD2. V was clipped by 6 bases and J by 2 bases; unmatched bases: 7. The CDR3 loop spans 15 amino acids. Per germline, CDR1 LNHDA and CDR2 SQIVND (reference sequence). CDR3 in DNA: TGTGCCAGTAGGGCTAGCGGAGCTACCTACAATGAGCAGTTCTTC. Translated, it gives CASRASGATYNEQFF.

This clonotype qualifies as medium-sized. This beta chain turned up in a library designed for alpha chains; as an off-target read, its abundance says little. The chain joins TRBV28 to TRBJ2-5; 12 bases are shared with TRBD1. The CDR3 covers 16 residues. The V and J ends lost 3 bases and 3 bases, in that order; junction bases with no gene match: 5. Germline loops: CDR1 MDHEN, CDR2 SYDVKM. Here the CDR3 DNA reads TGTGCCAGCAGTTTGGCGGGGACAGGGGGCGAAGAGACCCAGTACTTC. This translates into CASSLAGTGGEETQYF.

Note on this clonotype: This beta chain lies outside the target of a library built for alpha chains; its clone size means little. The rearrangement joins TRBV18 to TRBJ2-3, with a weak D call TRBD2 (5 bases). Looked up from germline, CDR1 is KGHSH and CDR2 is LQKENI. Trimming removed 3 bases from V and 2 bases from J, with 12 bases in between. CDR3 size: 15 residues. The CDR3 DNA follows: TGTGCCAGCTCACCCCGATCGACTATCACAGATACGCAGTATTTT. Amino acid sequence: CASSPRSTITDTQYF.

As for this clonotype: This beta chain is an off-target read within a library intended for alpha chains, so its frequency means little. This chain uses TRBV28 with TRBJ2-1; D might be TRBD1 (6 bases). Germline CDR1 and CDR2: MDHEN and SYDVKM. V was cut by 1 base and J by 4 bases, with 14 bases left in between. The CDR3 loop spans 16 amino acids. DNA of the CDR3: TGTGCCAGCAGTTTATTACAGGGAGTCACATACAATGAGCAGTTCTTC. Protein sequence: CASSLLQGVTYNEQFF. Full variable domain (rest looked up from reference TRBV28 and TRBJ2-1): DVKVTQSSRYLVKRTGEKVFLECVQDMDHENMFWYRQDPGLGLRLIYFSYDVKMKEKGDIPEGYSVSREKKERFSLILESASTNQTSMYLCASSLLQGVTYNEQFFGPGTRLTVL.

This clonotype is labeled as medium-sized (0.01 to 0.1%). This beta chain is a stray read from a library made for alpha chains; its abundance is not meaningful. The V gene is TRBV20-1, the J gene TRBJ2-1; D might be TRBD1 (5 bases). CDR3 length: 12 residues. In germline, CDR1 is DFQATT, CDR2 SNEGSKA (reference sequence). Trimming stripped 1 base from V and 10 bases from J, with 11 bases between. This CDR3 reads CSARAGKIEQFF. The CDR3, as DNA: TGCAGTGCTAGAGCAGGGAAAATCGAGCAGTTCTTC.

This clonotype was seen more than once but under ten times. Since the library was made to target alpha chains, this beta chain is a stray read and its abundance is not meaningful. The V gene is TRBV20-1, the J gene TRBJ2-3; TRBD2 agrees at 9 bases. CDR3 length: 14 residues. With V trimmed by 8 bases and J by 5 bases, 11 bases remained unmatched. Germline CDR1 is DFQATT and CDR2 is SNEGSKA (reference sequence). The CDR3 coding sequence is TGCAGTTCCCTTTTAGCGGGAGTGTTAGATACGCAGTATTTT. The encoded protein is CSSLLAGVLDTQYF.

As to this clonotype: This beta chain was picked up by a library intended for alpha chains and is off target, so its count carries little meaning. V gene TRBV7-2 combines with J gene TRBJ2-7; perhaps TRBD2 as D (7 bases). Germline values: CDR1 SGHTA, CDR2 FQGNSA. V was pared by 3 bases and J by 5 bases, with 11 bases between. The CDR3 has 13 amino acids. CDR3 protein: CASSFWGGHEQYF. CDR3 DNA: TGTGCCAGCAGCTTTTGGGGGGGCCACGAGCAGTACTTC.

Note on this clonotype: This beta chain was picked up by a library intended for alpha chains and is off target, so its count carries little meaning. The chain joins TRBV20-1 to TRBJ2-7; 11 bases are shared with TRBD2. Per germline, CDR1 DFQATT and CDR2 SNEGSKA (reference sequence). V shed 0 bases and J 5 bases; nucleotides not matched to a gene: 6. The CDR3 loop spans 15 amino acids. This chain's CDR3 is CSARDLAGGSNEQYF. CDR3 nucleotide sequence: TGCAGTGCTAGAGATCTAGCGGGAGGTAGCAACGAGCAGTACTTC.

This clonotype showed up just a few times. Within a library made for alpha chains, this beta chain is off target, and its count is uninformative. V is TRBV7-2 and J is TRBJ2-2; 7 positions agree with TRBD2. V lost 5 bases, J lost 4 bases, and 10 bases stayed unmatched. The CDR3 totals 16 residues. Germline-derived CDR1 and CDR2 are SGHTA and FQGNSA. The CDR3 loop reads CASSPRLGGVTGELFF. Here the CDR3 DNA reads TGTGCCAGCAGCCCCAGACTGGGGGGGGTCACCGGGGAGCTGTTTTTT.

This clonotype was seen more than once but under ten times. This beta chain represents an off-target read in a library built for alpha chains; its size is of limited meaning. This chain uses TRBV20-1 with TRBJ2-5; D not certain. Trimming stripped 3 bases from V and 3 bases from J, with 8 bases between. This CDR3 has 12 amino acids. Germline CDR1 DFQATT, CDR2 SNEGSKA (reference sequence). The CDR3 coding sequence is TGCAGTGCTAGTGGCCAGGAAGAGACCCAGTACTTC. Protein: CSASGQEETQYF.

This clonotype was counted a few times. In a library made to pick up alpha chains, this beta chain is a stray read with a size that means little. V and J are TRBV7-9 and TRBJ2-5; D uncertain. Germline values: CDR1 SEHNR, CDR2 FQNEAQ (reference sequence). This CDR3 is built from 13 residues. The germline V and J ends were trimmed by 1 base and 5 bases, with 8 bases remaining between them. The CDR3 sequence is CASSLEVLETQYF. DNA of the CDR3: TGTGCCAGCAGCTTAGAGGTTCTGGAGACCCAGTACTTC.

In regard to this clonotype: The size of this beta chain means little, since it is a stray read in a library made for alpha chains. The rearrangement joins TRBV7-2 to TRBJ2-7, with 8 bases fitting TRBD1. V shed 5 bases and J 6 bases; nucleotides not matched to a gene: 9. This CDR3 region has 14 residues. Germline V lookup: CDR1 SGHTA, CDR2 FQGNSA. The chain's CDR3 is CASSPQGAQGEQYF. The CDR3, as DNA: TGTGCCAGCAGCCCCCAGGGGGCTCAGGGCGAGCAGTACTTC.